The clone carrying this TCR beta chain was seen ten or more times. Its target is not known. Time point in this sample: newly diagnosed GD, antithyroid drugs for less than 3 months. PBMC-extracted RNA yielded the TCR library. The germline CDR1 and CDR2 sequences are MNHEY and SVGEGT. The V end was cut by 2 bases, the J end by 2 bases, with 9 bases between. There are 14 residues in the CDR3. These data belong to a study of regulatory T cells in long-lasting Graves disease. Whole-study findings and limits: Only peripheral blood was studied, not thyroid tissue.

Relying on iRepertoire HTBI primers and Arm-PCR of CDR3 regions, the team built TCR beta libraries. TCRdb re-analysed the multiplex PCR reads in MiXCR, keeping a single row per CDR3 protein. The table shows 350,000 to 500,000 distinct CDR3 sequences, with around 15% occurring only once. The same sample was also used in a study of T cells in Graves' hyperthyroidism and ophthalmopathy.

Specimen: peripheral blood mononuclear cells (PBMCs), collected at new diagnosis, from a patient treated with antithyroid drugs. This sequence originates from a woman in her forties or fifties with Graves disease. This rearrangement joins TRBV6-2 or TRBV6-3 to TRBJ1-2; D possibly corresponds to TRBD1 (5 bases). CDR3 sequence: CASSYAGTNYGYTF. CDR3 bases: TGTGCCAGCAGTTACGCAGGGACCAACTATGGCTACACCTTC.